This T cell receptor (beta chain) was captured in a study of CD8+ T cells in alopecia areata. The study, taken as a whole, reports: Patients displayed less clarity in TCR sharing than mice, a finding possibly related to HLA. Lesional scalp, especially alopecia totalis/universalis, showed higher clonality than normal scalp. Sequences from scalp samples also cover resident alphabeta T cells of normal skin.

CD4+ cells belonging to about five patients, who were in the biomarker study, were further sorted into CD25+CD127- cells. It was from PBMCs that CD4+ and CD8+ T cells were sorted. V shed 5 bases and J shed 2 bases, with 5 bases lying between them. The CDR3 sequence is 12 residues long. Germline lookup yields CDR1 SGHTA and CDR2 FQGNSA. Comment on this clone: Its target is unknown.

After isolation, RNA underwent reverse transcription to generate cDNA as the sequencing template. Data came from immunoSEQ multiplex PCR; TCRdb stores just in-frame clones and leaves some out. The sample holds more than 11,000 clones; roughly 58% are singletons and the top ten take over 3%. The V call is TRBV7-2, the J call TRBJ2-3, with D unresolved. Sample: CD4+ Tregs sorted from blood. The sequence was obtained from a human donor with alopecia areata. In DNA form, the CDR3 reads TGTGCCAGCAGCCCGACCACAGATACGCAGTATTTT. Encoded protein: CASSPTTDTQYF.